The 32 T cell receptor beta chains in this list originate from one sample, sequenced in a study of T cell repertoires in cytomegalovirus infection. Using its own MiXCR run on the reads, TCRdb lists one record per CDR3 protein. The sample carries more than 400,000 distinct CDR3 sequences, roughly 29% recorded once. The sequencing input was PBMCs. The receptors here all came from a human donor in good health (CMV status not recorded). Some clones in this sample may be carry-over from other donors' samples.

In this sample, this clonotype turned up many times. The rearrangement joins TRBV7-8 to TRBJ1-5; possibly TRBD1 for D (6 bases). The CDR3 is made up of 18 amino acids. The germline gives CDR1 SGHVS, CDR2 FQNEAQ. The V and J ends lost 5 bases and 0 bases respectively, with 20 bases between them. CDR3 DNA sequence: TGTGCCAGCAGCCATCTCGGGACACGTTTTTCTAGCAATCAGCCCCAGCATTTT. Amino acids: CASSHLGTRFSSNQPQHF.

The chain employs TRBV7-6 and TRBJ2-3; D might be TRBD2 (6 bases). The CDR3 is made up of 17 amino acids. V shed 6 bases and J shed 4 bases, with 23 bases lying between them. Germline V gene sequence: CDR1 SGHVS, CDR2 FNYEAQ. CDR3 in amino acids: CASSHRGGIRRPDTQYF. The CDR3, as DNA: TGTGCCAGCAGTCACCGTGGGGGGATCCGACGCCCAGATACGCAGTATTTT. Filled out from reference TRBV7-6 and TRBJ2-3, the complete variable domain reads GAGVSQSPRYKVTKRGQDVALRCDPISGHVSLYWYRQALGQGPEFLTYFNYEAQQDKSGLPNDRFSAERPEGSISTLTIQRTEQRDSAMYRCASSHRGGIRRPDTQYFGPGTRLTVL.

This clonotype showed up just a few times. V is TRBV20-1 and J is TRBJ2-1, with unresolved D. This CDR3 spans 13 amino acids. Trimming pared 1 base from V and 3 bases from J, leaving 7 bases between. CDR1 and CDR2 (germline): DFQATT, SNEGSKA (reference sequence). CDR3 coding DNA: TGCAGTGCTAGAGTTAGAAACTACAATGAGCAGTTCTTC. Translating gives CSARVRNYNEQFF.

This clonotype was counted a single time. This chain joins TRBV20-1 and TRBJ2-7; D is undetermined. The V gene's germline CDR1 is DFQATT and CDR2 SNEGSKA (reference sequence). V lost 6 bases to trimming and J lost 2 bases, with 8 bases between them. This CDR3 region has 11 residues. CDR3 sequence reads: CSAVSTYEQYF. DNA of the CDR3: TGCAGTGCAGTATCGACCTACGAGCAGTACTTC.

The gene calls are TRBV6-1 and TRBJ2-1; D not certain. The ends were cut back, 5 bases at V and 7 bases at J, with 21 bases in the middle. This CDR3 region has 16 residues. Germline V gene data show CDR1 as MNHNS and CDR2 as SASEGT. Here the CDR3 reads CASSSTWADLGNEQFF. CDR3 nucleotide sequence: TGTGCCAGCAGTAGCACCTGGGCGGACCTCGGGAATGAGCAGTTCTTC.

Only a few counts were recorded for this clonotype. This chain joins TRBV14 and TRBJ2-1, with no clear D. The CDR3 covers 14 residues. V gave up 4 bases and J gave up 2 bases, with 9 bases separating them. The germline CDR1 and CDR2 sequences are SGHDN and FVKESK. The chain's CDR3 is CASSLLQPYNEQFF. In DNA form, the CDR3 reads TGTGCCAGCAGCCTACTACAACCCTACAATGAGCAGTTCTTC.

This clonotype was detected a few times. The V gene is TRBV19, the J gene TRBJ1-1; D gene uncertain. The CDR3 is made up of 13 amino acids. Germline V CDR1 and CDR2: LNHDA, SQIVND (reference sequence). V lost 3 bases, J lost 6 bases, and 11 bases lay in between. Written as DNA, the CDR3 is TGTGCCAGTAGTATTCGTCAGCCTGCTGAAGCTTTCTTT. This translates into CASSIRQPAEAFF. Variable domain in full (rest from reference TRBV19 and TRBJ1-1): DGGITQSPKYLFRKEGQNVTLSCEQNLNHDAMYWYRQDPGQGLRLIYYSQIVNDFQKGDIAEGYSVSREKKESFPLTVTSAQKNPTAFYLCASSIRQPAEAFFGQGTRLTVV.

The chain joins TRBV5-4 to TRBJ2-1; D is uncertain. The V gene's germline CDR1 is SGHNT and CDR2 YYREEE (reference sequence). This CDR3 has 12 residues. V was clipped by 3 bases and J by 15 bases, with 16 bases between them. CDR3 DNA sequence: TGTGCCAGCAGCTCCCGGACCCCGACGGTGTTCTTC. This gives the protein CASSSRTPTVFF. Based on the CDR3 plus reference TRBV5-4 and TRBJ2-1, the full variable domain is ETGVTQSPTHLIKTRGQQVTLRCSSQSGHNTVSWYQQALGQGPQFIFQYYREEENGRGNFPPRFSGLQFPNYSSELNVNALELDDSALYLCASSSRTPTVFFGPGTRLTVL.

J is TRBJ1-1 and V is TRBV20-1, with D possibly matching TRBD1 (5 bases). V lost 3 bases and J 0 bases, leaving 11 bases between the germline ends. The germline gives CDR1 DFQATT, CDR2 SNEGSKA (reference sequence). This CDR3 has 14 amino acids. CDR3 DNA: TGCAGTGCTAGCTTGGCGGGGGTGAACACTGAAGCTTTCTTT. As protein: CSASLAGVNTEAFF.

The chain uses TRBV28 and TRBJ1-4, with a tentative D call TRBD1 (5 bases). CDR1 MDHEN and CDR2 SYDVKM come from the germline V gene. V was cut by 5 bases and J by 12 bases, with 13 bases left in between. This CDR3 has 12 residues. The CDR3 loop is CASSLDRGQLFF. CDR3 coding DNA: TGTGCCAGCAGTCTTGACCGGGGACAACTGTTTTTT. The full variable domain, its missing parts supplied by reference TRBV28 and TRBJ1-4, is DVKVTQSSRYLVKRTGEKVFLECVQDMDHENMFWYRQDPGLGLRLIYFSYDVKMKEKGDIPEGYSVSREKKERFSLILESASTNQTSMYLCASSLDRGQLFFGSGTQLSVL.

This clonotype was counted a few times. The rearrangement links TRBV4-1 to TRBJ2-3; 10 bases align to TRBD2. J lost 7 bases, V lost 0 bases, and 10 bases had no gene match. Looked up from germline, CDR1 is MGHRA and CDR2 is YSYEKL. This CDR3 contains 17 residues. The CDR3 is CASSQDWTSGTPHTQYF. The CDR3 coding sequence is TGCGCCAGCAGCCAAGATTGGACTAGCGGTACGCCTCATACGCAGTATTTT.

The chain couples TRBV10-2 to TRBJ2-3, with TRBD1 identical over 7 bases. In germline, CDR1 is WSHSY, CDR2 SAAADI. This CDR3 is built from 15 residues. With V trimmed by 5 bases and J by 2 bases, 7 bases remained unmatched. CDR3 in amino acids: CASSPPGQPTDTQYF. CDR3 nucleotide sequence: TGCGCCAGCAGTCCCCCGGGACAGCCCACAGATACGCAGTATTTT.

This clonotype was detected only a few times. The chain carries TRBV20-1 and TRBJ2-7, with 12 bases lining up with TRBD2. V lost 3 bases, J lost 6 bases, and 6 bases stayed unmatched. The length of the CDR3 is 14 residues. The germline V gene has CDR1 DFQATT and CDR2 SNEGSKA (reference sequence). The CDR3: CSASGLAGTSEQYF. For the CDR3, the DNA is TGCAGTGCTAGTGGACTAGCGGGAACGTCCGAGCAGTACTTC.

This clonotype was seen more than once but under ten times. The chain is built from TRBV12-3 or TRBV12-4 and TRBJ2-5; D not certain. Trimming stripped 4 bases from V and 1 base from J, with 13 bases between. The CDR3 extends over 15 amino acids. CDR3 in DNA: TGTGCCAGCAGTTCTGTGGAAGGACCCCAAGAGACCCAGTACTTC. Translation gives CASSSVEGPQETQYF.

J is TRBJ1-1 and V is TRBV11-2; D might be TRBD1 (6 bases). CDR1 is SGHAT and CDR2 is FQNNGV in the germline V gene. V shed 5 bases and J shed 0 bases, with 13 bases lying between them. The CDR3 contains 15 residues. CDR3 amino acids: CASSPPRTVNTEAFF. As DNA, the CDR3 is TGTGCCAGCAGCCCCCCAAGGACAGTGAACACTGAAGCTTTCTTT.

The chain uses TRBV12-3 or TRBV12-4 and TRBJ1-1, with 7 bases matching TRBD1. The CDR3 is 15 residues long. The J segment lost 1 base and the V segment lost 2 bases, leaving 4 bases of the junction unmatched. CDR3 sequence (DNA): TGTGCCAGCAGTTTACTGGGACAGTGGAACACTGAAGCTTTCTTT. Translating gives CASSLLGQWNTEAFF.

This clonotype was recorded many times. J is TRBJ1-1 and V is TRBV7-2; possible D gene TRBD1, 5 bases. Trimming took off 7 bases at V and 4 bases at J, with 13 bases between the two ends. CDR3 length equals 13 residues. CDR1 and CDR2 from the germline V gene are SGHTA and FQGNSA. CDR3 DNA sequence: TGTGCCAGCACCCGAGGGGTTCTCACTGAAGCTTTCTTT. It specifies CASTRGVLTEAFF. Together with reference TRBV7-2 and TRBJ1-1, the CDR3 gives the full variable domain: GAGVSQSPSNKVTEKGKDVELRCDPISGHTALYWYRQSLGQGLEFLIYFQGNSAPDKSGLPSDRFSAERTGGSVSTLTIQRTQQEDSAVYLCASTRGVLTEAFFGQGTRLTVV.

The chain links TRBV12-3 or TRBV12-4 to TRBJ1-1; D is uncertain. Trimming pared 6 bases from V and 1 base from J, leaving 6 bases between. CDR3 size: 12 residues. CDR3 bases: TGTGCCAGCAGGGAAAGGAACACTGAAGCTTTCTTT. This translates into CASRERNTEAFF.

This clonotype has ten or more counts. The chain uses TRBV7-8 and TRBJ2-7; possibly TRBD2 for D (5 bases). Germline CDR1 reads SGHVS; CDR2 reads FQNEAQ. V shed 1 base and J shed 1 base, with 5 bases lying between them. This CDR3 is 13 amino acids long. The CDR3 coding sequence is TGTGCCAGCAGCTTAGGACTATCCTACGAGCAGTACGTC. Amino acid sequence: CASSLGLSYEQYV.

This clonotype was seen a handful of times. J is TRBJ2-7 and V is TRBV28; no definite D call. Germline CDR1 is MDHEN and CDR2 is SYDVKM. This CDR3 comprises 12 residues. With 5 bases removed from V and 0 bases from J, the gap between germline ends came to 5 bases. This chain's CDR3 is CASSPISYEQYV. The CDR3 DNA follows: TGTGCCAGCAGTCCGATCTCCTACGAGCAGTACGTC.

The chain is built from TRBV6-6 and TRBJ2-1; 11 bases are shared with TRBD2. The J segment lost 7 bases and the V segment lost 2 bases, leaving 7 bases of the junction unmatched. This CDR3 is built from 16 residues. Germline V gives CDR1 MNHNY, CDR2 SVGAGI (reference sequence). DNA of the CDR3: TGTGCCAGCAGTTACGGTAGCGGGAGGGCGCTTAATGAGCAGTTCTTC. This sequence encodes CASSYGSGRALNEQFF.

This clonotype came up a few times. The germline gene is not matched at one end of the junction; a read error may be the cause. The chain carries TRBV4-1 and TRBJ1-2; TRBD1 agrees at 10 bases. The CDR3 extends over 16 amino acids. The germline gives CDR1 MGHRA, CDR2 YSYEKL. The CDR3 here is CASSHIVPGQGPQVIF. The CDR3 region has the DNA TGCGCCAGCAGCCACATCGTCCCGGGACAGGGGCCGCAAGTGATCTTC.

The sample holds many counts of this clonotype. V is TRBV7-9 and J is TRBJ1-1; D remains unclear. Trimming took off 3 bases at V and 3 bases at J, with 8 bases between the two ends. This CDR3 contains 13 residues. Germline V lookup: CDR1 SEHNR, CDR2 FQNEAQ (reference sequence). In DNA, the CDR3 is TGTGCCAGCAGCTTCGGCAGAGACACTGAAGCTTTCTTT. It specifies CASSFGRDTEAFF.

This clonotype was seen more than once but under ten times. This chain connects TRBV7-2 to TRBJ2-1; possibly TRBD1 or TRBD2 for D (5 bases each). The CDR3 is 16 amino acids. CDR1 and CDR2 (germline): SGHTA, FQGNSA. The ends were cut back, 5 bases at V and 2 bases at J, with 16 bases in the middle. The CDR3 loop is CASSNRGGGPYNEQFF. The CDR3 DNA follows: TGTGCCAGCAGCAACCGGGGCGGAGGTCCCTACAATGAGCAGTTCTTC.

This clonotype was counted a few times. The V and J genes are TRBV2 and TRBJ2-7; the D gene is possibly TRBD2 (5 bases). The CDR3 runs 15 residues. Germline lookup yields CDR1 SNHLY and CDR2 FYNNEI. The V gene lost 6 bases and the J gene lost 2 bases, with 17 bases spanning the gap. The CDR3 DNA is TGTGCCAGCAGCCCCTCGATGGCGGGTGCCTACGAGCAGTACTTC. This gives the protein CASSPSMAGAYEQYF.

In this sample, this clonotype turned up a few times. The rearrangement links TRBV5-1 to TRBJ1-1, with 9 bases identical to TRBD1. V lost 0 bases, J lost 3 bases, and 6 bases stayed unmatched. The germline gives CDR1 SGHRS, CDR2 YFSETQ. CDR3 length: 16 residues. Here the CDR3 reads CASSLGQGVQDTEAFF. CDR3 sequence (DNA): TGCGCCAGCAGCTTGGGACAGGGGGTACAGGACACTGAAGCTTTCTTT.

This clonotype was counted many times. This rearrangement joins TRBV7-2 to TRBJ2-3, with 7 bases that match TRBD2. This CDR3 has 16 amino acids. The V gene end was trimmed by 1 base and the J gene end by 4 bases; junction bases not matched to a gene: 8. Germline V gene sequence: CDR1 SGHTA, CDR2 FQGNSA. The CDR3 spells CASSLGGSGLADTQYF. CDR3 bases: TGTGCCAGCAGCTTAGGCGGTAGCGGGCTAGCAGATACGCAGTATTTT.

This clonotype was picked up many times. The chain has TRBV7-2 and TRBJ1-3; no clear D. Germline CDR1 is SGHTA and CDR2 is FQGNSA. CDR3 length: 16 residues. With 1 base removed from V and 4 bases from J, the gap between germline ends came to 14 bases. The CDR3 DNA sequence: TGTGCCAGCAGCTTAGATAGTCCGATCTTAGGAAACACCATATATTTT. Protein sequence: CASSLDSPILGNTIYF.

V usage is TRBV28 and J usage is TRBJ2-7; a weak D match, TRBD2 (6 bases). CDR1 and CDR2 (germline): MDHEN, SYDVKM. Trimming pared 8 bases from V and 4 bases from J, leaving 18 bases between. There are 14 residues in the CDR3. The CDR3 sequence: CASFTPTSRYEQYF. The CDR3 DNA reads TGTGCCAGCTTCACCCCGACTAGTCGGTACGAGCAGTACTTC.

In the case of this clonotype: The conserved phenylalanine or tryptophan normally closing the CDR3 is absent here, so this likely arose from a read error. This rearrangement joins TRBV29-1 to TRBJ2-2, with D unclear. This CDR3 has 14 residues. Germline assignment: CDR1 SQVTM and CDR2 ANQGSEA. V was clipped by 5 bases and J by 3 bases, with 13 bases between them. The CDR3 protein is CSVQLLRDTGELFL. CDR3 in DNA: TGCAGCGTTCAGCTTCTAAGAGACACCGGGGAGCTGTTTTTG.

This clonotype turned up a few times. V usage is TRBV5-4 and J usage is TRBJ2-6, with D tentatively TRBD1 or TRBD2 (5 bases each). Germline V CDR1 and CDR2: SGHNT, YYREEE (reference sequence). Trimming left V 4 bases short and J 0 bases short, with 8 bases between. The length of the CDR3 is 15 residues. CDR3 sequence reads: CASSRDLSGANVLTF. As DNA, the CDR3 is TGTGCCAGCAGCCGGGACCTCTCTGGGGCCAACGTCCTGACTTTC.

This clonotype was observed a handful of times. The V call is TRBV29-1, the J call TRBJ1-1; D possibly corresponds to TRBD1 (5 bases). CDR3 size: 13 residues. Deletions cut 7 bases from V and 1 base from J, with 13 bases between. Looked up from germline, CDR1 is SQVTM and CDR2 is ANQGSEA. The chain's CDR3 is CSANRQGNTEAFF. The DNA of the CDR3 is TGCAGCGCCAATAGGCAGGGGAACACTGAAGCTTTCTTT.